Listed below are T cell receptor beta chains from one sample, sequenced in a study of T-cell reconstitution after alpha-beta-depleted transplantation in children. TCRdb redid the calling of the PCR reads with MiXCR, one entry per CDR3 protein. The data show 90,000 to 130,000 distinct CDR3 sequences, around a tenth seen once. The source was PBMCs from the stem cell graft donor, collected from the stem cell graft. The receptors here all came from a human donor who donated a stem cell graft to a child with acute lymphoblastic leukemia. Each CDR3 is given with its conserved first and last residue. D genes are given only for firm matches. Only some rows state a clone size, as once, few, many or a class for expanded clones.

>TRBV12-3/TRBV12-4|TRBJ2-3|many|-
TGTGCCAGCAGTTTAGGGGTGGATACGCAGTATTTT
CASSLGVDTQYF
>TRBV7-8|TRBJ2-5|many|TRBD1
TGTGCCAGCAGCTTAGATCCGGGACAGGGCCAAGAGACCCAGTACTTC
CASSLDPGQGQETQYF
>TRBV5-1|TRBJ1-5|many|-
TGCGCCAGCAGCTCGGGGGACTCTAGCAATCAGCCCCAGCATTTT
CASSSGDSSNQPQHF
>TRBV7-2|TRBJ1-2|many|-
TGTGCCAGCAGCCCGCGAGACGGGGGCCTCCATGGCTACACCTTC
CASSPRDGGLHGYTF
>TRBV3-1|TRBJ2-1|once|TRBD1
TGTGCCAGCAGCCAATTGGGACAGTCCTTATTGGATGAGCAGTTCTTC
CASSQLGQSLLDEQFF
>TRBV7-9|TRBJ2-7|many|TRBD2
TGTGCCAGCAGCCCACCGACTAGCTCAAGCGAGCAGTACTTC
CASSPPTSSSEQYF
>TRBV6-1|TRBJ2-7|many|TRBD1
TGTGCCAGCAGTGGGACAGGCCGGGAACCCTACGAGCAGTACTTC
CASSGTGREPYEQYF
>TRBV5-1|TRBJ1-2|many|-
TGCGCCAGCAGCTTGGCCGGGCGGCGGAATGGCTACACCTTC
CASSLAGRRNGYTF
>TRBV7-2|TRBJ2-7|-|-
TGTGCCAGCAGCTTGGGATATGGCGCCGAGCAGTACTTC
CASSLGYGAEQYF
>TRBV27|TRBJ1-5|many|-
TGTGCCAGCAGTTTATCGCCCTCAGGCCCCAATCAGCCCCAGCATTTT
CASSLSPSGPNQPQHF
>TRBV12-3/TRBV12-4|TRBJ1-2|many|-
TGTGCCAGCAGTTTATATTCGGGACGGGGGGGCTACACCTTC
CASSLYSGRGGYTF
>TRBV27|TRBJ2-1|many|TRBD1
TGTGCCAGCAGCCGCCCGGCAGGGGGAGATGAGCAGTTCTTC
CASSRPAGGDEQFF
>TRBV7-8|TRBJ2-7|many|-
TGTGCCAGCAGCTCTCCTCGATCCTACGAGCAGTACTTC
CASSSPRSYEQYF
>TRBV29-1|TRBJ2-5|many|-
TGCAGCGTTGGGACCGGAAGGGAGACCCAGTACTTC
CSVGTGRETQYF
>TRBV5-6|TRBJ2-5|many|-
TGTGCCAGCAGCTTGGCCGGGGCGGAAGAGACCCAGTACTTC
CASSLAGAEETQYF
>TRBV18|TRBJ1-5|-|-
TGTGCCAGCTCACCACAAAGGTGGGTCGGTCAGCCCCAGCATTTT
CASSPQRWVGQPQHF
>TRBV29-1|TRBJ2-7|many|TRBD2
TGCAGCGCTACCGGGACTAGCGGGCGGGTAACCTACGAGCAGTACTTC
CSATGTSGRVTYEQYF
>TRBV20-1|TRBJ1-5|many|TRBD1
TGCAGTGCTAAGGCGGCAGGGGGCCTTCAGCCCCAGCATTTT
CSAKAAGGLQPQHF
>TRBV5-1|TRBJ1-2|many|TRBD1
TGCGCCAGCAGCTTGACATCCATCGGACAGGGAAGCTACACCTTC
CASSLTSIGQGSYTF
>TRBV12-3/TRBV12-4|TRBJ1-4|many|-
TGTGCCAGCAGTTTACAGGGTCTGGAAAAACTGTTTTTT
CASSLQGLEKLFF
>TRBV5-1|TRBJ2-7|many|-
TGCGCCAGCAGCCCCCGGAGGGGGGAAAGGACCTACGAGCAGTACTTC
CASSPRRGERTYEQYF
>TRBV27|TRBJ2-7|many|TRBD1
TGTGCCAGCAGTTACCGGGACAGGGGAGGTGAGCAGTACTTC
CASSYRDRGGEQYF
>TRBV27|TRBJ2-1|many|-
TGTGCCAGCAGTTCGTCCAGGGTGTTATCTGACAATGAGCAGTTCTTC
CASSSSRVLSDNEQFF
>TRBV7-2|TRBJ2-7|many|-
TGTGCCAGCAGCGGTAACAGGGGGGGGAGTCGCGAGCAGTACTTC
CASSGNRGGSREQYF
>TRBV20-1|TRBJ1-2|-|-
TGCAGTCCTGGGGAGGGGGGCTACACCTTC
CSPGEGGYTF
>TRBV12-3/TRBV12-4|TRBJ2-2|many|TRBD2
TGTGCCAGCAGCTCCCGGGGGGGAGGGAACACCGGGGAGCTGTTTTTT
CASSSRGGGNTGELFF
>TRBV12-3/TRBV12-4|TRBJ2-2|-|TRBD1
TGTGCCAGCATCCTCCAAGGGGGCGGCACCGGGGAGCTGTTTTTT
CASILQGGGTGELFF
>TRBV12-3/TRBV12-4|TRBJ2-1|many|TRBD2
TGTGCCAGCAGTGACCTAGCGGGGGGAAGGCAGTTCTTC
CASSDLAGGRQFF
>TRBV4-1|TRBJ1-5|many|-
TGCGCCAGCGCCGACACTAGCAATCAGCCCCAGCATTTT
CASADTSNQPQHF